This entry features one T cell receptor beta chain sequence. Its antigen is unknown. The source of the sample is a study of cytomegalovirus exposure and HLA in healthy donors. The study ran its PCR with 60 Vbeta and 13 Jbeta primers. The protocol was immunoSEQ multiplex PCR, while the TCRdb copy is restricted to in-frame clones and leaves out a portion. In the table there are some 150,000 clones, 60% to 70% of which are singletons. The CDR3 extends over 11 amino acids. Germline V gene lookup returns CDR1 ENHRY and CDR2 SYGVKD. The J segment lost 4 bases and the V segment lost 11 bases, leaving 4 bases of the junction unmatched. Study-wide findings and caveats: Prior analysis indicated that the majority of TCR beta V segments exhibited productivity approximately 87% or approximately 30% of the time. The investigators catalogued 150 or so TCR beta chains as cytomegalovirus-associated. Testing in vitro showed three CMV-associated chains specific for CMV antigens. In a later analysis, an Asian-associated ancestry cluster reportedly showed fewer N-insertions than the roughly 690-donor mean.

The sequenced sample consisted of PBMCs. The origin of this receptor is a woman between 55 and 75 years old in good health and CMV-seropositive. This rearrangement joins TRBV10-3 to TRBJ1-1; the match to TRBD1 covers 7 bases. CDR3 in DNA: TGTGCCGCTCAGGGGGGCACTGAAGCTTTCTTT. This sequence encodes CAAQGGTEAFF.